This section outlines one TCR beta chain sequence together with its context. Its cognate antigen is unknown. Sequenced material consisted of expressed TCRB transcripts (all of the isolated RNA was reverse transcribed). Assay used: immunoSEQ multiplex PCR; TCRdb lists only in-frame clones, some missing. Of about 370,000 clones in the sample, over 8.5% were seen once. The CDR3 has 17 amino acids. CDR1 and CDR2 from the germline V gene are MNHEY and SMNVEV (reference sequence). V lost 6 bases and J lost 3, with 21 bases in between. The sample originates from a study of beta chain features in type 1 diabetes. The study, taken as a whole, reports: Patients with Type 1 diabetes showed moderately but significantly shorter TCRB CDR3s in all four CD4+ subsets.

The receptor was isolated from a man aged 25-40 years with type 1 diabetes. The specimen was central memory CD4+ T cells from blood. This rearrangement joins TRBV27 to TRBJ1-5; tentative D call: TRBD1 (6 bases). The CDR3: CASSRSPGAGINQPQHF. The CDR3 bases are TGTGCCAGCAGCCGATCGCCGGGGGCAGGGATCAATCAGCCCCAGCATTTT.